This record looks at one T cell receptor beta chain sequence and its context. These data are taken from a study of T-cell memory formation after mild COVID-19. V lost 7 bases to trimming and J lost 0 bases, with 12 bases between them. Per the germline V gene, CDR1 is MNHEY and CDR2 is SVGEGT. The CDR3 has 14 amino acids. TCRdb re-called the 5' RACE reads with MiXCR, one entry per CDR3 protein. The table has approximately 350,000 distinct CDR3 sequences, around 15% seen once. This sequence originates from a young man who had mild COVID-19 (a few samples of this study predate the infection). Cell type and time point are not known. The chain has TRBV6-2 or TRBV6-3 and TRBJ1-2; D remains ambiguous. The sample comprised PBMCs or a T cell subset sorted from them (not recorded which). CDR3 DNA: TGTGCCAGCACCGAGATCCGAGCTAACTATGGCTACACCTTC. Its protein product is CASTEIRANYGYTF.